These 32 T cell receptor beta chains originate from one sample sequenced in a study of blood T cell repertoires in COVID-19. Some clones are missing from TCRdb's copy, which holds only in-frame ones; the method was immunoSEQ multiplex PCR. The repertoire holds more than 80,000 clones, with around 87% as singletons. The specimen was peripheral blood. These receptors originate from a man in his forties with acute or convalescent COVID-19.

The chain combines TRBV6-2 or TRBV6-3 with TRBJ1-5; D is unclear. With 0 bases removed from V and 1 base from J, the gap between germline ends came to 13 bases. The CDR3 extends over 17 amino acids. The germline V gene encodes CDR1 MNHEY and CDR2 SVGEGT. CDR3 amino acids: CASSYSRQILSNQPQHF. The CDR3 nucleotides read TGTGCCAGCAGTTACTCGCGGCAGATATTGAGCAATCAGCCCCAGCATTTT.

The V call is TRBV29-1, the J call TRBJ1-1; D is ambiguous. The CDR3 consists of 10 residues. V was pared by 7 bases and J by 6 bases, with 9 bases between. The germline gives CDR1 SQVTM, CDR2 ANQGSEA. The CDR3 DNA reads TGCAGCGCCCACGGGGCTGAAGCTTTCTTT. Translating it yields CSAHGAEAFF.

The chain employs TRBV11-2 and TRBJ1-2, with D possibly TRBD1 on 6 matching bases. Germline-derived CDR1 and CDR2 are SGHAT and FQNNGV. The V and J ends lost 4 bases and 2 bases respectively, with 14 bases between them. The CDR3 extends over 15 amino acids. The CDR3 bases are TGTGCCAGCAGCTCCTTCTCCAGGGGCAACTATGGCTACACCTTC. It is translated as CASSSFSRGNYGYTF.

V gene TRBV5-4 combines with J gene TRBJ2-2; TRBD2 matches at 12 bases. The V gene's germline CDR1 is SGHNT and CDR2 YYREEE (reference sequence). CDR3 size: 16 residues. After removal of 4 bases from V and 1 base from J, the junction contained 2 bases not matched to a gene. This chain's CDR3 is CASSPTSGGNTGELFF. The CDR3 nucleotides read TGTGCCAGCAGCCCGACTAGCGGGGGGAACACCGGGGAGCTGTTTTTT.

The chain links TRBV30 to TRBJ1-5; a weak D match, TRBD1 (5 bases). The ends were cut back, 2 bases at V and 4 bases at J, with 15 bases in the middle. From germline, CDR1 is GTSNPN and CDR2 SVGIG (reference sequence). CDR3 length: 15 amino acids. CDR3 in amino acids: CAWSPSGHQNQPQHF. In DNA form, the CDR3 reads TGTGCCTGGAGTCCCTCTGGACACCAAAATCAGCCCCAGCATTTT.

The chain joins TRBV3-1 (or the pseudogene TRBV3-2) to TRBJ2-7; 9 nucleotides agree with TRBD2. This CDR3 contains 14 residues. Germline lookup yields CDR1 LGHDT and CDR2 YNNKEL (reference sequence). Germline trimming cut 3 bases from V and 4 bases from J; bases unmatched to any gene: 4. CDR3 amino acids: CASSHETSGYEQYF. The DNA of the CDR3 is TGTGCCAGCAGCCACGAGACTAGCGGATACGAGCAGTACTTC.

Only a few counts were recorded for this clone. The gene calls are TRBV6-5 and TRBJ1-6; D may be TRBD1 (5 bases). This CDR3 region has 15 residues. Germline values: CDR1 MNHEY, CDR2 SVGAGI. V was trimmed by 8 bases and J by 7 bases, leaving 18 bases between them. The chain's CDR3 is CASRRDAGRNSPLHF. The CDR3, as DNA: TGTGCCAGCCGGCGGGATGCGGGGCGAAATTCACCCCTCCACTTT.

The CDR3 coding sequence is TGTGCCACTACAGGGGGTAAACGCACCGGGGAGCTGTTTTTT. Residues: CATTGGKRTGELFF. V is TRBV3-1 (or the pseudogene TRBV3-2) and J is TRBJ2-2; TRBD1 matches at 8 bases. The CDR3 length is 14 residues. J was trimmed by 4 bases and V by 10 bases; bases with no gene match: 8. Germline CDR1 LGHDT, CDR2 YNNKEL (reference sequence).

Concerning this clone itself: One end of the junction is discordant with germline, which a read error may explain. The chain employs TRBV19 and TRBJ1-2; 9 bases are shared with TRBD1. Per the germline V gene, CDR1 is LNHDA and CDR2 is SQIVND (reference sequence). The CDR3 contains 13 residues. The CDR3 reads CASSVDRGNGYTF. The CDR3 DNA follows: TGTGCCAGTAGTGTAGACAGGGGGAATGGCTACACCTTC. Based on the CDR3 plus reference TRBV19 and TRBJ1-2, the full variable domain is DGGITQSPKYLFRKEGQNVTLSCEQNLNHDAMYWYRQDPGQGLRLIYYSQIVNDFQKGDIAEGYSVSREKKESFPLTVTSAQKNPTAFYLCASSVDRGNGYTFGSGTRLTVV.

The rearrangement links TRBV19 to TRBJ1-5; tentatively, D is TRBD1 (5 bases). V was pared by 7 bases and J by 9 bases, with 13 bases between. Germline values: CDR1 LNHDA, CDR2 SQIVND (reference sequence). The CDR3 is 12 residues long. CDR3 amino acids: CASTGTAGPQHF. CDR3 nucleotides: TGTGCCAGTACAGGGACTGCAGGGCCCCAGCATTTT.

The chain combines TRBV7-6 with TRBJ2-1; D perhaps matches TRBD1 (6 bases). V was clipped by 2 bases and J by 0 bases, with 11 bases between them. The CDR3 totals 16 residues. CDR1 is SGHVS, CDR2 FNYEAQ, per germline. The CDR3 is CASSLSDRSSYNEQFF. CDR3 nucleotide sequence: TGTGCCAGCAGCTTATCGGACAGAAGCTCCTACAATGAGCAGTTCTTC.

DNA of the CDR3: TGTGCCAGCAGCTCGGGACAGGGGAATGAAAAACTGTTTTTT. Its translation is CASSSGQGNEKLFF. The rearrangement joins TRBV7-2 to TRBJ1-4; 10 bases align to TRBD1. Looked up from germline, CDR1 is SGHTA and CDR2 is FQGNSA. Trimming removed 4 bases from V and 5 bases from J; junction bases left unmatched: 1. The CDR3 contains 14 residues.

The rearrangement joins TRBV30 to TRBJ2-3; no clear D gene. CDR1 and CDR2 (germline): GTSNPN, SVGIG (reference sequence). The V end was cut by 2 bases, the J end by 5 bases, with 11 bases between. The CDR3 sequence is 13 residues long. The CDR3 loop reads CAWSSRLGDTQYF. CDR3 DNA: TGTGCCTGGAGTTCCAGGTTAGGAGATACGCAGTATTTT.

This rearrangement joins TRBV5-1 to TRBJ1-6; 8 bases align to TRBD1. The germline V gene encodes CDR1 SGHRS and CDR2 YFSETQ. Trimming cost V 1 base and J 9 bases; bases outside gene matches: 6. CDR3 size: 15 residues. The CDR3 region is CASSLTETGVSPLHF. The CDR3 coding sequence is TGCGCCAGCAGCTTGACCGAGACAGGGGTTTCACCCCTCCACTTT.

The V and J genes are TRBV6-5 and TRBJ1-6, with TRBD1 matching 8 bases. Germline V gene lookup returns CDR1 MNHEY and CDR2 SVGAGI. The CDR3 is 14 residues long. After removal of 6 bases from V and 7 bases from J, the junction contained 5 bases not matched to a gene. The CDR3 spells CASRHTGGNSPLHF. The CDR3 region has the DNA TGTGCCAGCAGACACACAGGGGGAAATTCACCCCTCCACTTT.

The chain couples TRBV19 to TRBJ1-1; TRBD1 matches 8 bases. The CDR3 totals 13 residues. Germline CDR1 reads LNHDA; CDR2 reads SQIVND (reference sequence). Germline trimming cut 2 bases from V and 6 bases from J; bases unmatched to any gene: 2. CDR3 region: CASSIQGAAEAFF. The CDR3 bases are TGTGCCAGTAGTATACAGGGGGCCGCTGAAGCTTTCTTT.

This clone appeared a single time. The chain joins TRBV6-6 to TRBJ2-7, with D possibly being TRBD2 (5 bases). Germline-derived CDR1 and CDR2 are MNHNY and SVGAGI (reference sequence). V lost 2 bases, J lost 5 bases, and 16 bases lay in between. This CDR3 has 15 amino acids. Written as DNA, the CDR3 is TGTGCCAGCAGTTACAGGGTGGGAGAGGCTCACGAGCAGTACTTC. This codes for CASSYRVGEAHEQYF.

The rearrangement uses TRBV6-1 and TRBJ1-1, with TRBD1 identical over 8 bases. V lost 5 bases to trimming and J lost 4 bases; unmatched junction nucleotides: 9. The CDR3 is 15 residues long. CDR1 is MNHNS and CDR2 is SASEGT in the germline V gene. CDR3 loop: CASSTQGARSTEAFF. In DNA form, the CDR3 reads TGTGCCAGCAGTACCCAGGGGGCCCGTAGCACTGAAGCTTTCTTT.

The chain recombines TRBV27 with TRBJ2-1, with 8 positions matching TRBD2. Trimming removed 1 base from V and 5 bases from J; junction bases left unmatched: 7. The germline CDR1 and CDR2 sequences are MNHEY and SMNVEV (reference sequence). This CDR3 has 16 residues. The CDR3 region is CASSLLAGIENNEQFF. The CDR3 bases are TGTGCCAGCAGTTTATTAGCGGGAATAGAAAACAATGAGCAGTTCTTC.

The chain is built from TRBV5-1 and TRBJ2-1; weak D call: TRBD2 (6 bases). The CDR3 covers 15 residues. Germline V lookup: CDR1 SGHRS, CDR2 YFSETQ. The V end was cut by 1 base, the J end by 2 bases, with 10 bases between. The CDR3 spells CASSLTGEAYNEQFF. In DNA form, the CDR3 reads TGCGCCAGCAGCTTGACGGGAGAGGCCTACAATGAGCAGTTCTTC.

The chain links TRBV9 to TRBJ1-5, with 10 nucleotides matching TRBD1. CDR3 length: 17 residues. V gave up 0 bases and J gave up 7 bases; unmatched junction bases: 10. Germline loops: CDR1 SGDLS, CDR2 YYNGEE. CDR3 DNA sequence: TGTGCCAGCAGCGTAGGGGACAGGGGTCCCTTGGGGCAGCCCCAGCATTTT. Its protein is CASSVGDRGPLGQPQHF.

This sequence joins TRBV9 and TRBJ1-2; 9 nucleotides agree with TRBD1. CDR1 and CDR2 from the germline V gene are SGDLS and YYNGEE. The CDR3 is 17 residues long. The V segment lost 3 bases and the J segment 8 bases; nucleotides outside the gene matches: 17. CDR3 DNA sequence: TGTGCCAGCAGCGCCTCCAGAGGACAGGGGCGGCAGCTAGGCTACACCTTC. It is translated as CASSASRGQGRQLGYTF.

The chain recombines TRBV4-2 with TRBJ2-7, with D possibly matching TRBD2 (6 bases). Trimming removed 1 base from V and 3 bases from J, with 16 bases in between. CDR1 LGHNA and CDR2 YNFKEQ come from the germline V gene. The CDR3 sequence is 16 residues long. In DNA, the CDR3 is TGTGCCAGCAGCCAAGTCGGGGCGGGAAGAGTCTACGAGCAGTACTTC. Amino acids: CASSQVGAGRVYEQYF.

V and J are TRBV19 and TRBJ2-7, with D hard to call. Deletions cut 5 bases from V and 0 bases from J, with 11 bases between. Germline CDR1 and CDR2: LNHDA and SQIVND (reference sequence). CDR3 length: 14 amino acids. CDR3 amino acids: CASSAYLSSYEQYF. CDR3 nucleotide sequence: TGTGCCAGTAGTGCCTATCTTTCCTCCTACGAGCAGTACTTC.

This chain joins TRBV7-2 and TRBJ1-1, with unresolved D. The CDR3 covers 14 residues. The ends were cut back, 5 bases at V and 1 base at J, with 11 bases in the middle. Germline CDR1 is SGHTA and CDR2 is FQGNSA. CDR3 sequence (DNA): TGTGCCAGCAGCCCTACGGGAACGAACACTGAAGCTTTCTTT. Translation: CASSPTGTNTEAFF.

The chain recombines TRBV15 with TRBJ1-1; a possible D gene is TRBD1 (5 bases). The CDR3 has 15 residues. From germline, CDR1 is LNHNV and CDR2 YYDKDF (reference sequence). V lost 1 base to trimming and J lost 11 bases, with 20 bases between them. The CDR3 DNA sequence: TGTGCCACCAGCAGAGCCCTAGGAGGGGACCTAACGGCTTTCTTT. Its translation is CATSRALGGDLTAFF.

The V call is TRBV10-3, the J call TRBJ2-7; perhaps TRBD1 as D (5 bases). The germline V gene has CDR1 ENHRY and CDR2 SYGVKD. V lost 2 bases to trimming and J lost 0 bases, with 8 bases between them. The CDR3 consists of 14 residues. The CDR3 reads CAISENDSSYEQYF. The CDR3 region has the DNA TGTGCCATCAGTGAGAACGACAGCTCCTACGAGCAGTACTTC.

This clone appeared a single time. The chain uses TRBV27 and TRBJ1-2; TRBD1 aligns across 7 bases. The V gene end was trimmed by 3 bases and the J gene end by 6 bases; junction bases not matched to a gene: 1. The CDR3 totals 12 residues. The germline gives CDR1 MNHEY, CDR2 SMNVEV (reference sequence). CDR3 in DNA: TGTGCCAGCAGTTTCAGGGGGGATGGCTACACCTTC. It codes for CASSFRGDGYTF.

In its sample, this clone was seen a few times. This sequence joins TRBV9 and TRBJ2-2; D gene ambiguous. The CDR3 spans 15 residues. V lost 0 bases, J lost 0 bases, and 6 bases lay in between. Germline lookup yields CDR1 SGDLS and CDR2 YYNGEE. The CDR3 coding sequence is TGTGCCAGCAGCGTAGCTACAGCGAACACCGGGGAGCTGTTTTTT. It translates to CASSVATANTGELFF.

This chain connects TRBV7-3 to TRBJ2-5, with 9 bases that match TRBD2. V trimming: 2 bases; J trimming: 5 bases; junction bases outside the gene matches: 6. The germline CDR1 and CDR2 sequences are SGHTA and FQGTGA. The CDR3 runs 15 residues. The CDR3 region has the DNA TGTGCCAGCAGCTTAGTAGCGGGGGAGGGTGAGACCCAGTACTTC. This sequence encodes CASSLVAGEGETQYF.

The table lists this clone with a few counts. This CDR3 reads CASSPSRLAGGPSEQYF. The CDR3 nucleotides read TGTGCCAGCAGCCCGAGTCGGCTAGCGGGAGGGCCTAGCGAGCAGTACTTC. The V and J genes are TRBV11-2 and TRBJ2-7; 12 bases align to TRBD2. This CDR3 is built from 17 residues. The V gene end was trimmed by 5 bases and the J gene end by 6 bases; junction bases not matched to a gene: 14. The V gene's germline CDR1 is SGHAT and CDR2 FQNNGV.

V usage is TRBV7-8 and J usage is TRBJ2-2; possibly TRBD1 for D (6 bases). The germline CDR1 and CDR2 sequences are SGHVS and FQNEAQ. Trimming cost V 5 bases and J 1 base, with 14 bases left between them. The CDR3 extends over 16 amino acids. Here the CDR3 DNA reads TGTGCCAGCAGCCCCCTGGGGGCAGGGAACACCGGGGAGCTGTTTTTT. Amino acids: CASSPLGAGNTGELFF.